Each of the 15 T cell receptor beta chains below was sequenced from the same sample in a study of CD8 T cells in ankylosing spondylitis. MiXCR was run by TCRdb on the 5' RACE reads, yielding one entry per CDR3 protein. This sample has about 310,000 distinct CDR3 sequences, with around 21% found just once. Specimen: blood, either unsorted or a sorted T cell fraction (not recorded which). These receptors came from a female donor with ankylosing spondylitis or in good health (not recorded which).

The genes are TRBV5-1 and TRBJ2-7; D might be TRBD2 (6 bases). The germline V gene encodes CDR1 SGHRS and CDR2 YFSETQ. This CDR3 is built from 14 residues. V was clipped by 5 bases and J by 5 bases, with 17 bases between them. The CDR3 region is CASSRIAEGHEQYF. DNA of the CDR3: TGCGCCAGCAGTCGAATCGCGGAGGGCCACGAGCAGTACTTC.

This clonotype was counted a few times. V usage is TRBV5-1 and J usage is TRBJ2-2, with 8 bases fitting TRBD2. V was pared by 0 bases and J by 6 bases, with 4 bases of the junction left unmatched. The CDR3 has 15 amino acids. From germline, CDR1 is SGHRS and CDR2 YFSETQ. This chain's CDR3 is CASSLASGRAGELFF. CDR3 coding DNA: TGCGCCAGCAGCTTGGCCTCCGGGAGGGCCGGGGAGCTGTTTTTT.

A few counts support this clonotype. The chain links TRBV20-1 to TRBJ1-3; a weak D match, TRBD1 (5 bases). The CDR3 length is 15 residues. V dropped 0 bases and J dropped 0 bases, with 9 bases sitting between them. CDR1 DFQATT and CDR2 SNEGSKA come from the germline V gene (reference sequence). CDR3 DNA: TGCAGTGCTAGAGAGGCAGGGAGCTCTGGAAACACCATATATTTT. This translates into CSAREAGSSGNTIYF.

The CDR3 sequence is CATSRGRNEQFF. The CDR3 DNA reads TGTGCCACCAGCAGAGGGCGAAATGAGCAGTTCTTC. The V gene is TRBV15, the J gene TRBJ2-1; D gene unclear. This CDR3 comprises 12 residues. Between the trimmed V and J ends, which lost 1 base and 7 bases, there was a span of 5 bases. In germline, CDR1 is LNHNV, CDR2 YYDKDF (reference sequence).

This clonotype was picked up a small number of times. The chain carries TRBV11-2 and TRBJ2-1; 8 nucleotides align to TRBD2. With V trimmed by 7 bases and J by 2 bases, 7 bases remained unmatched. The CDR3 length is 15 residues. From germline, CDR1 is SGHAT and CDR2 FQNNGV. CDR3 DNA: TGTGCCAGCACCGGGACTAGATCCCCCTACAATGAGCAGTTCTTC. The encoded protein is CASTGTRSPYNEQFF.

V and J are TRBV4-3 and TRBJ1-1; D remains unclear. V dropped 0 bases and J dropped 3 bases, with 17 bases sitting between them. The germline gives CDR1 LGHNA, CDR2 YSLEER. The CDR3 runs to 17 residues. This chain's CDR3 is CASSQEGFVSGHTEAFF. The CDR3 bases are TGCGCCAGCAGCCAAGAGGGGTTTGTCTCTGGCCACACTGAAGCTTTCTTT.

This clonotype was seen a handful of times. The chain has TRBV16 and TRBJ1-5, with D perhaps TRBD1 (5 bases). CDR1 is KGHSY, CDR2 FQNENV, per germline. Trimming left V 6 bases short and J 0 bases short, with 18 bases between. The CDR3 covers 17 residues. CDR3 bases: TGTGCCAGCAGTCGTCCGGGACGGAGAGATAGCAATCAGCCCCAGCATTTT. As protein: CASSRPGRRDSNQPQHF.

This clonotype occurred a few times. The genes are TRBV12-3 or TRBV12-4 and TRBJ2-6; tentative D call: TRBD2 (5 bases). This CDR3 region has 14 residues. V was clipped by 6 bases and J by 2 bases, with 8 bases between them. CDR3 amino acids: CASRREAGANVLTF. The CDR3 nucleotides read TGTGCCAGCAGGAGGGAAGCTGGGGCCAACGTCCTGACTTTC.

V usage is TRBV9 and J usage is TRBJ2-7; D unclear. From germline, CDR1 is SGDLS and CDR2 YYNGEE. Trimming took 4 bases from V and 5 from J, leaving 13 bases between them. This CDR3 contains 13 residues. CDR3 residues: CASSPAAVHEQYF. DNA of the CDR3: TGTGCCAGCAGCCCTGCGGCGGTCCACGAGCAGTACTTC.

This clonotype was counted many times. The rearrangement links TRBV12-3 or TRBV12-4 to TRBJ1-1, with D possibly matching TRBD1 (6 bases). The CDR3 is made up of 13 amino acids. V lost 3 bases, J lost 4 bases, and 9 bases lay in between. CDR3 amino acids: CASSLNRATEAFF. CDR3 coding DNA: TGTGCCAGCAGTTTGAACAGGGCCACTGAAGCTTTCTTT.

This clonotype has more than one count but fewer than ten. The CDR3 DNA is TGTGCCAGCAGATCTAGCGGGAGGGCCTTTGATGAGCAGTTCTTC. This codes for CASRSSGRAFDEQFF. This chain uses TRBV6-2 or TRBV6-3 with TRBJ2-1, with 12 bases fitting TRBD2. CDR1 MNHEY and CDR2 SVGEGT come from the germline V gene. The CDR3 runs to 15 residues. The ends lost 6 bases at V and 8 bases at J; junction bases unmatched: 8.

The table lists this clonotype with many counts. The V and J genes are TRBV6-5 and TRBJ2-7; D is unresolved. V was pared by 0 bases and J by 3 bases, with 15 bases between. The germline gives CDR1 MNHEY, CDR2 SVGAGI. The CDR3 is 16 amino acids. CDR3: CASSYSSAVSNYEQYF. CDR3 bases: TGTGCCAGCAGTTACTCGAGTGCGGTCTCCAACTACGAGCAGTACTTC.

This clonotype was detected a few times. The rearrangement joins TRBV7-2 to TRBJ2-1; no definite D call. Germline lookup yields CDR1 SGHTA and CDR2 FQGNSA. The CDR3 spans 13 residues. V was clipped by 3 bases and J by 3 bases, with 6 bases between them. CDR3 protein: CASSFVNYNEQFF. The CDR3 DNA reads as TGTGCCAGCAGCTTCGTAAACTACAATGAGCAGTTCTTC.

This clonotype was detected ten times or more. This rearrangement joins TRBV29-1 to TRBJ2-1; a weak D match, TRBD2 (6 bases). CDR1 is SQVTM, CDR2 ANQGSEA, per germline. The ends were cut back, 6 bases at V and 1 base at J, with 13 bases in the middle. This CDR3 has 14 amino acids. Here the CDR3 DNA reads TGCAGCGTGACAACTAGCAATTCCTACAATGAGCAGTTCTTC. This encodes CSVTTSNSYNEQFF.

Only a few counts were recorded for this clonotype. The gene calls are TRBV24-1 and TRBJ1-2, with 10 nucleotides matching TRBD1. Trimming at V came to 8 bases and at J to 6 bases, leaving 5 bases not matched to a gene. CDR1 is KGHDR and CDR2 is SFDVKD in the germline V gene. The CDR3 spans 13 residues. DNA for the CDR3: TGTGCCACCATGACCGGGACAGGGGATGGCTACACCTTC. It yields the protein CATMTGTGDGYTF.